The rows below give T cell receptor beta chains drawn from one sample of a study of T cell repertoires in cytomegalovirus infection. TCRdb independently ran MiXCR on the reads; one entry per CDR3 protein. The sample shows more than 250,000 distinct CDR3 sequences, approximately 25% of them seen only once. Their recognized antigens are unknown. Sequences were derived from cultured PBMCs, sampled from culture after CMV antigen stimulation. These receptors were obtained from a human donor in good health (CMV status not recorded). Some clones in this sample may be carry-over from other donors' samples. The CDR3 runs from the conserved cysteine through the conserved F or W. A D gene is named only where the DNA matches it firmly. Only some rows state a clone size, as once, few, many or a class for expanded clones.

V gene	D gene	J gene	clone size	CDR3 DNA	CDR3 protein
TRBV19	TRBD2	TRBJ2-3	few	TGTGCCAGCGCTCGCTTTCATGGGACTAGCGGGCACACAGATACGCAGTATTTT	CASARFHGTSGHTDTQYF
TRBV10-3	-	TRBJ1-4	few	TGTGCCATCAGGAGCGGACAGCTAATTAATGAAAAACTGTTTTTT	CAIRSGQLINEKLFF
TRBV7-2	-	TRBJ2-3	many	TGTGCCAGCAGCCCCGGACCATCCCCTAGCACAGATACGCAGTATTTT	CASSPGPSPSTDTQYF
TRBV6-2/TRBV6-3	TRBD1	TRBJ1-1	-	TGTGCCAGCAGTCTCTACAGGGGCAGGGCTTTCTTT	CASSLYRGRAFF
TRBV10-3	TRBD1	TRBJ2-7	-	TGTGCCATCAGACCCGGGACAGGGGGCGTCTACGAGCAGTACTTC	CAIRPGTGGVYEQYF
TRBV6-9	-	TRBJ1-3	-	TGTGCCAGCAGTTCCGTTCGCAGAGGGTTTTCGCCTGGAAACACCATATATTTT	CASSSVRRGFSPGNTIYF
TRBV27	-	TRBJ1-1	few	TGTGCCAGCAGTTTGGTCGGGGGCGCGAGCACTGAAGCTTTCTTT	CASSLVGGASTEAFF
TRBV7-9	TRBD2	TRBJ2-3	few	TGTGCCAGCAGCGCCCTAGCGGGAAGCACAGATACGCAGTATTTT	CASSALAGSTDTQYF
TRBV19	-	TRBJ2-2	few	TGTGCCAGTAGTACCCCCGTAAAAGGGCGTCCCGGGGAGCTGTTTTTT	CASSTPVKGRPGELFF
TRBV6-5	-	TRBJ1-1	-	TGTGCCAGCAATCCACCCGGGTCGCTTTTGAACACTGAAGCTTTCTTT	CASNPPGSLLNTEAFF
TRBV28	TRBD2	TRBJ2-4	many	TGTGCCAGCAGTTTCACTAGCGGGAGGGTGTTGGCCAAAAACATTCAGTACTTC	CASSFTSGRVLAKNIQYF
TRBV15	-	TRBJ1-4	few	TGTGCCACCAGCAGAGACAGAAGTAATGAAAAACTGTTTTTT	CATSRDRSNEKLFF
TRBV20-1	TRBD2	TRBJ2-5	many	TGCAGTGCTAGAGTCTTACTAGCGGGAGAGCAAGAGACCCAGTACTTC	CSARVLLAGEQETQYF
TRBV7-3	TRBD1	TRBJ2-7	-	TGTGCCAGCAGCCCCCAGGGACAGGGACGGACCTACGAGCAGTACTTC	CASSPQGQGRTYEQYF
TRBV14	TRBD2	TRBJ2-5	-	TGTGCCAGCAGCCACCCCGGGACTAGCGGGAGTTTGGAGACCCAGTACTTC	CASSHPGTSGSLETQYF
TRBV7-9	TRBD1	TRBJ1-3	few	TGTGCCAGCAGAATTCGACAGGGCGGAAACACCATATATTTT	CASRIRQGGNTIYF
TRBV24-1	-	TRBJ2-5	few	TGTGCCACCAGTGAGTCTAGTGGGTCTGAGACCCAGTACTTC	CATSESSGSETQYF
TRBV6-1	-	TRBJ1-6	-	TGTGCCAGCAGTCCGTCGGGTAGCTCCTATAATTCACCCCTCCACTTT	CASSPSGSSYNSPLHF
TRBV4-3	TRBD2	TRBJ2-5	few	TGCGCCAGCAGCCAAGGACTAGCGGGGGAAGAGACCCAGTACTTC	CASSQGLAGEETQYF
TRBV6-2/TRBV6-3	-	TRBJ2-2	-	TGTGCCAGCAGTTTGTTGGATGCGAACACCGGGGAGCTGTTTTTT	CASSLLDANTGELFF
TRBV4-2	-	TRBJ2-2	-	TGTGCCAGCAGCCAAGAGGCAGGCTTGAACACCGGGGAGCTGTTTTTT	CASSQEAGLNTGELFF
TRBV6-1	TRBD1	TRBJ2-7	-	TGTGCCAGCAGAAAATCTGGGGCAGGGGGCGTTTACGAGCAGTACTTC	CASRKSGAGGVYEQYF
TRBV7-2	-	TRBJ1-4	many	TGTGCCAGCAGCTCAGACCGGAGGAAACTGTTTTTT	CASSSDRRKLFF
TRBV19	-	TRBJ2-5	-	TGTGCCAGTATCGGGAGTGCTGAGACCCAGTACTTC	CASIGSAETQYF
TRBV19	-	TRBJ2-7	few	TGTGCCAGTACCGGGGACCTCGCCTACGAGCAGTACTTC	CASTGDLAYEQYF
TRBV6-6	TRBD2	TRBJ2-1	few	TGTGCCACCGGAGGGGCTAGCGGATACAATGAGCAGTTCTTC	CATGGASGYNEQFF
TRBV7-9	TRBD1	TRBJ2-5	-	TGTGCCAGCAGCTTGACCGGGACAGGGGCTGAGACCCAGTACTTC	CASSLTGTGAETQYF
TRBV9	TRBD2	TRBJ2-1	-	TGTGCCAGCAGCGTAGGGCTAGCGGGAGTTAATGAGCAGTTCTTC	CASSVGLAGVNEQFF
TRBV7-2	TRBD2	TRBJ2-2	-	TGTGCCAGCAGCTTAGGGGGGACTAGCGACTACACCGGGGAGCTGTTTTTT	CASSLGGTSDYTGELFF
TRBV6-6	TRBD1	TRBJ2-4	many	TGTGCCAGCAGTTATCGAGGGACAGGGGGATGGGGAGCGGGTCTGGACATTCAGTACTTC	CASSYRGTGGWGAGLDIQYF
TRBV6-2/TRBV6-3	-	TRBJ2-1	few	TGTGCCAGCAGTTACCAGGGGGGGTACAATGAGCAGTTCTTC	CASSYQGGYNEQFF
TRBV4-2	-	TRBJ2-2	once	TGTGCCAGCAGCCAAGTGGGGGCCGGGGAGCTGTTTTTT	CASSQVGAGELFF
TRBV4-3	TRBD1	TRBJ2-1	few	TGCGCCAGCGGGACAGGGATCACCTACAATGAGCAGTTCTTC	CASGTGITYNEQFF